This T cell receptor beta chain emerged from a study of cytomegalovirus exposure and HLA in healthy donors. Looking at the study overall: The approximately 680 first-cohort repertoires and the 95 to 150 validation repertoires shared the same platform, a later analysis reported.

The assay was immunoSEQ multiplex PCR, and TCRdb's table has in-frame clones only and misses some. The sample records some 120,000 clones, roughly 95% being singletons. Germline assignment: CDR1 SQVTM and CDR2 ANQGSEA. With 4 bases removed from V and 2 bases from J, the gap between germline ends came to 13 bases. This CDR3 region has 14 residues. A remark on this clone: Its antigen is undetermined.

Findings and limits, study-wide: Cytomegalovirus-associated status was assigned to approximately 160 TCR beta chains. Cytomegalovirus status was reportedly diagnosed by the classifier with high specificity and sensitivity.

Separation from the roughly 700-subject first cohort characterized the 120-subject validation cohort, to which the donors belonged. Sequences were obtained from PBMCs. The receptor was derived from a young man in good health and CMV-seronegative. The gene calls are TRBV29-1 and TRBJ2-3, with D possibly being TRBD2 (5 bases). This CDR3 reads CSVGTGEFTDTQYF. The CDR3 region has the DNA TGCAGCGTTGGCACCGGGGAGTTCACAGATACGCAGTATTTT.